The 14 T cell receptor beta chains below were found in one sample sequenced in a study of T cell responses to AZD1222 COVID-19 vaccine. Clones were sequenced by immunoSEQ multiplex PCR, and TCRdb holds only the in-frame ones, with some missing. Of some 120,000 clones detected, roughly 88% appear once; the ten largest clones hold about 29%. Sequencing was performed on peripheral blood, taken 28 days after the second AZD1222 dose. The source of these receptors is an adult who received the AZD1222 COVID-19 vaccine.

The chain has TRBV19 and TRBJ2-3; D uncertain. In germline, CDR1 is LNHDA, CDR2 SQIVND (reference sequence). The CDR3 length is 16 residues. V was shortened by 3 bases and J by 2 bases, with 15 bases between the two germline ends. The CDR3 spells CASSMDPRIITDTQYF. CDR3 bases: TGTGCCAGTAGTATGGACCCAAGGATAATCACAGATACGCAGTATTTT. Based on the CDR3 plus reference TRBV19 and TRBJ2-3, the full variable domain is DGGITQSPKYLFRKEGQNVTLSCEQNLNHDAMYWYRQDPGQGLRLIYYSQIVNDFQKGDIAEGYSVSREKKESFPLTVTSAQKNPTAFYLCASSMDPRIITDTQYFGPGTRLTVL.

The V call is TRBV4-1, the J call TRBJ1-1, with unresolved D. Germline CDR1 reads MGHRA; CDR2 reads YSYEKL. V lost 4 bases, J lost 1 base, and 13 bases lay in between. This CDR3 has 15 amino acids. The chain's CDR3 is CASSRGPWKNTEAFF. CDR3 in DNA: TGCGCCAGCAGCCGAGGACCCTGGAAGAACACTGAAGCTTTCTTT.

The chain combines TRBV6-5 with TRBJ1-1; D gene ambiguous. Germline V gives CDR1 MNHEY, CDR2 SVGAGI. This CDR3 comprises 11 residues. The germline V and J ends were trimmed by 1 base and 3 bases, with 0 bases remaining between them. This chain's CDR3 is CASSYYTEAFF. The CDR3 coding sequence is TGTGCCAGCAGTTACTACACTGAAGCTTTCTTT.

The table lists this clone with a count of one. The V call is TRBV19, the J call TRBJ2-1, with a tentative D call TRBD1 (5 bases). Germline V gives CDR1 LNHDA, CDR2 SQIVND (reference sequence). The CDR3 consists of 17 residues. Deletions cut 2 bases from V and 0 bases from J, with 14 bases between. The CDR3 spells CASSIMGQTSSYNEQFF. For the CDR3, the DNA is TGTGCCAGTAGTATAATGGGGCAAACGAGCTCCTACAATGAGCAGTTCTTC.

The rearrangement links TRBV28 to TRBJ2-7; D remains unclear. Trimming removed 8 bases at V and 2 bases at J, with 7 bases between. Per the germline V gene, CDR1 is MDHEN and CDR2 is SYDVKM. The CDR3 totals 11 residues. The CDR3: CASGPPYEQYF. CDR3 coding DNA: TGTGCCAGCGGCCCCCCCTACGAGCAGTACTTC.

In its sample, this clone was seen once. This chain connects TRBV10-1 to TRBJ2-3; 7 nucleotides line up with TRBD1. CDR1 and CDR2 from the germline V gene are WNHNN and SYGVQD (reference sequence). V shed 6 bases, J shed 8 bases, and the junction held 11 bases outside the gene matches. The CDR3 consists of 14 residues. The CDR3 loop is CASSTGTASSTQYF. CDR3 nucleotide sequence: TGCGCCAGCAGCACCGGGACAGCATCTAGTACGCAGTATTTT.

The rearrangement links TRBV5-4 to TRBJ1-2; no firm D call. The germline V gene encodes CDR1 SGHNT and CDR2 YYREEE (reference sequence). The CDR3 runs 15 residues. The V and J ends lost 4 bases and 4 bases respectively, with 17 bases between them. The CDR3 sequence is CASSDGLVVSYGYTF. The CDR3 DNA is TGTGCCAGCAGCGATGGACTCGTAGTCTCCTATGGCTACACCTTC.

The gene calls are TRBV15 and TRBJ1-4, with 9 bases aligning to TRBD1. The ends lost 0 bases at V and 5 bases at J; junction bases unmatched: 4. The CDR3 is 16 amino acids. The germline CDR1 and CDR2 sequences are LNHNV and YYDKDF (reference sequence). The CDR3 protein is CATSRDTGTGNEKLFF. The DNA of the CDR3 is TGTGCCACCAGCAGAGATACGGGGACAGGGAATGAAAAACTGTTTTTT.

This chain links TRBV6-5 with TRBJ1-6; D may be TRBD1 (5 bases). The V gene lost 4 bases and the J gene lost 8 bases, with 12 bases spanning the gap. Per germline, CDR1 MNHEY and CDR2 SVGAGI. The CDR3 has 14 residues. CDR3 sequence reads: CASSLTESDSPLHF. The CDR3 coding sequence is TGTGCCAGCAGTTTGACAGAGTCCGATTCACCCCTCCACTTT.

The J gene is TRBJ2-7, the V gene TRBV18; TRBD1 agrees at 8 bases. Germline V gene data show CDR1 as KGHSH and CDR2 as LQKENI. This CDR3 comprises 16 residues. J lost 5 bases, V lost 7 bases, and 16 bases had no gene match. The CDR3 is CASLNSPGQVPDEQYF. CDR3 DNA sequence: TGTGCCAGCTTGAACTCCCCGGGACAGGTACCCGACGAGCAGTACTTC.

This sequence joins TRBV28 and TRBJ2-7; D gene ambiguous. This CDR3 contains 14 residues. Per germline, CDR1 MDHEN and CDR2 SYDVKM. V lost 8 bases and J 0 bases, leaving 14 bases between the germline ends. DNA for the CDR3: TGTGCCAGCTTAGGCACCCGACCCTCCTACGAGCAGTACTTC. Its protein product is CASLGTRPSYEQYF.

J is TRBJ2-7 and V is TRBV5-1; D gene ambiguous. Germline V gene sequence: CDR1 SGHRS, CDR2 YFSETQ. V lost 0 bases and J 2 bases, leaving 15 bases between the germline ends. CDR3 length: 16 amino acids. CDR3 sequence reads: CASSLGAIGSTYEQYF. Here the CDR3 DNA reads TGCGCCAGCAGCTTGGGGGCGATAGGCAGCACCTACGAGCAGTACTTC. The variable domain in full, with the rest retrieved from reference TRBV5-1 and TRBJ2-7, is KAGVTQTPRYLIKTRGQQVTLSCSPISGHRSVSWYQQTPGQGLQFLFEYFSETQRNKGNFPGRFSGRQFSNSRSEMNVSTLELGDSALYLCASSLGAIGSTYEQYFGPGTRLTVT.

This clone showed up just a few times. This chain joins TRBV28 and TRBJ1-5; D is unresolved. The CDR3 has 14 amino acids. The germline V gene encodes CDR1 MDHEN and CDR2 SYDVKM. V was shortened by 7 bases and J by 0 bases, with 10 bases between the two germline ends. CDR3 in amino acids: CASIKTVSNQPQHF. The CDR3 DNA is TGTGCCAGCATCAAGACGGTTAGCAATCAGCCCCAGCATTTT.

Only one count was recorded for this clone. The rearrangement uses TRBV7-9 and TRBJ1-3; D gene uncertain. The CDR3 has 14 residues. Trimming cost V 8 bases and J 0 bases, with 11 bases left between them. Germline CDR1 is SEHNR and CDR2 is FQNEAQ (reference sequence). Here the CDR3 reads CASRPTVSGNTIYF. The CDR3 nucleotides are TGTGCCAGCCGCCCCACCGTCTCTGGAAACACCATATATTTT.